This TCR beta chain was sequenced during a study of regulatory T cells in long-lasting Graves disease. Study findings and constraints: The number of shared public clonotypes was higher in persistent patients (more than 2,500) than new patients (roughly 970).

Specified time point: newly diagnosed GD, antithyroid drugs for less than 3 months. From PBMCs, RNA was extracted and then used to make the TCR library. Worth noting for this clonotype: Antigen: not known.

Through Arm-PCR of CDR3 regions and iRepertoire HTBI primers, TCR beta libraries were built. In TCRdb, the multiplex PCR reads were re-called with MiXCR into one record per CDR3 protein. The top ten hold about 19% of the sample, which has roughly 350,000 distinct CDR3 sequences, 15% to 20% seen once. CDR1 is LNHDA and CDR2 is SQIVND in the germline V gene (reference sequence). Trimming removed 3 bases from V and 0 bases from J, with 9 bases in between. The CDR3 sequence is 15 residues long. This same sample was also taken into another study, of T cells in Graves' hyperthyroidism and ophthalmopathy. That work contributes: HTBI primers drove first-round RT-PCR of the TCR CDR3. Appearing also in blood were most of the thyroid clonotypes expanded above 0.001.

The sequence came from a woman under 30 with Graves disease. The chain joins TRBV19 to TRBJ2-4, with D perhaps TRBD1 (6 bases). This specimen was peripheral blood mononuclear cells (PBMCs), taken at new diagnosis, from a patient treated with antithyroid drugs. CDR3 residues: CASSIGRGAKNIQYF. CDR3 coding DNA: TGTGCCAGTAGTATTGGCAGGGGAGCCAAAAACATTCAGTACTTC. Drawing the rest from reference TRBV19 and TRBJ2-4, the complete variable domain is DGGITQSPKYLFRKEGQNVTLSCEQNLNHDAMYWYRQDPGQGLRLIYYSQIVNDFQKGDIAEGYSVSREKKESFPLTVTSAQKNPTAFYLCASSIGRGAKNIQYFGAGTRLSVL.